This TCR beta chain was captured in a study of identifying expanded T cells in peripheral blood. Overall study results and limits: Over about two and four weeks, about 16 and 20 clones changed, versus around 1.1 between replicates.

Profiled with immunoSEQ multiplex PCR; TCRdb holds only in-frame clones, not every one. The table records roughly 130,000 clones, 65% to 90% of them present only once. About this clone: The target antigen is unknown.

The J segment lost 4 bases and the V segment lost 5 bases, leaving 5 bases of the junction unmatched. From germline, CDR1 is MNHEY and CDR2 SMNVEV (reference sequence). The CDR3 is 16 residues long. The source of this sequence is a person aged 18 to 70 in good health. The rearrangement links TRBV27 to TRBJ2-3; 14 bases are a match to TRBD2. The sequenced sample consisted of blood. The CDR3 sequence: CASSKGTSGSSDTQYF. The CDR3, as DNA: TGTGCCAGCAGTAAAGGGACTAGCGGGAGTTCAGATACGCAGTATTTT.